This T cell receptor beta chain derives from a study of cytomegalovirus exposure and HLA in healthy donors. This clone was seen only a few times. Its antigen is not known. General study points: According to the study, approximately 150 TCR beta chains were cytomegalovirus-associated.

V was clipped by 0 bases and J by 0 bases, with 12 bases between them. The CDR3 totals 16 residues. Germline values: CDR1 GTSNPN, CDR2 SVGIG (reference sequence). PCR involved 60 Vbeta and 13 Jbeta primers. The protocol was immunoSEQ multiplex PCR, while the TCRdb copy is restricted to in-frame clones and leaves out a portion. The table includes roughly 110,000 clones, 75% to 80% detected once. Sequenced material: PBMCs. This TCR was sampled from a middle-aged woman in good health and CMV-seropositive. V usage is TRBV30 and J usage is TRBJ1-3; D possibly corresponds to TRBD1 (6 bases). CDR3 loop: CAWSVSGTNSGNTIYF. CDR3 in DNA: TGTGCCTGGAGTGTATCGGGGACAAACTCTGGAAACACCATATATTTT.